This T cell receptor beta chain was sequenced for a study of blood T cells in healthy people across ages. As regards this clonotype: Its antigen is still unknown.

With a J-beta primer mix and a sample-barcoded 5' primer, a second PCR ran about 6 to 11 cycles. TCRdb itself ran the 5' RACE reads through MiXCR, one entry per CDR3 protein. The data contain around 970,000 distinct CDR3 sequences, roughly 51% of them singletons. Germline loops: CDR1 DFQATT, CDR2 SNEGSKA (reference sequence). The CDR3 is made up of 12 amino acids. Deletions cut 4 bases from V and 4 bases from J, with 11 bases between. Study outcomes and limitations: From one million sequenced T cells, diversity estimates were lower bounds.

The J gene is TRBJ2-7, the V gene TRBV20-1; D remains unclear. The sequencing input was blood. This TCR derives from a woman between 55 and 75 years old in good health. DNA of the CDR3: TGCAGTGCTAAATATGGTGGGTACGAGCAGTACTTC. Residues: CSAKYGGYEQYF.